One TCR beta chain is described in this entry. Original handling: Quantification of nucleated cells was approximated via reference gene primer amplification. This table comes from immunoSEQ multiplex PCR, and its TCRdb copy is limited to in-frame clones, with some not included. V and J calls and clone size follow that table, whereas D and trimming were derived from the DNA. The data show over 300,000 clones, with 89% seen just once and around 6.6% held by the top ten. This sample stems from a study of blood T cell repertoires in COVID-19. Turning to the study itself: Donors in the United States, Italy and Spain gave samples during acute or convalescent COVID-19. Nucleic acid was either cDNA or gDNA, and it came from T cells, B-cell-depleted T cells, or PBMCs.

Germline V CDR1 and CDR2: SGHNT, YENEEA. Trimming removed 5 bases from V and 1 base from J, with 9 bases in between. The CDR3 is 14 amino acids. This sequence was found in a young man who had recovered from COVID-19. This chain links TRBV11-3 with TRBJ2-1; D remains unclear. Sequencing was performed on peripheral blood. CDR3 coding DNA: TGTGCCAGCAGCCCCGACTCATCCTACAATGAGCAGTTCTTC. Translation gives CASSPDSSYNEQFF.